This entry describes one T cell receptor beta chain. The entry originates in a study of blood T cells in healthy people across ages. Next came a second PCR, run for about 6 to 12 cycles, which used a sample-barcoded 5' primer along with a J-beta primer mix. TCRdb re-called the 5' RACE reads through MiXCR, storing one row per CDR3 protein. The data contain about 1,500,000 distinct CDR3 sequences, 25% to 30% of them seen just once; the ten biggest clones take up 7.7%. V shed 5 bases, J shed 4 bases, and the junction held 21 bases outside the gene matches. Germline values: CDR1 MNHEY, CDR2 SMNVEV (reference sequence). CDR3 size: 19 residues.

V and J are TRBV27 and TRBJ2-5, with 8 positions matching TRBD1. The sample comprised blood. The clonotype originates from a woman aged 25 to 39 in good health. The CDR3 protein is CASSSFPSSDRVARETQYF. In DNA, the CDR3 is TGTGCCAGCAGTAGTTTCCCCTCCTCGGACAGGGTGGCACGAGAGACCCAGTACTTC.